The 2 T cell receptor beta chains presented below share a single source sample, sequenced in a study of response to subunit inactivated influenza vaccine. One entry per CDR3 protein results from TCRdb running MiXCR on the RT-PCR reads. Of about 700,000 distinct CDR3 sequences listed, approximately 14% are singletons. Source: PBMCs from blood, taken 14 to 15 days before vaccination. The source of these receptors is a man between 45 and 60 years old who received an inactivated influenza vaccine.

The chain is built from TRBV7-2 and TRBJ2-7, with 8 bases fitting TRBD1. The V gene's germline CDR1 is SGHTA and CDR2 FQGNSA. The CDR3 length is 15 residues. The trim removed 1 base at V and 2 bases at J, leaving 4 bases unmatched. The CDR3 loop reads CASSLDPGGTYEQYF. The CDR3 coding sequence is TGTGCCAGCAGCTTAGACCCAGGGGGCACCTACGAGCAGTACTTC.

The chain has TRBV12-3 or TRBV12-4 and TRBJ2-1, with TRBD2 identical over 7 bases. The CDR3 covers 16 residues. The J segment lost 1 base and the V segment lost 3 bases, leaving 6 bases of the junction unmatched. In nucleotides, the CDR3 is TGTGCCAGCAGTTTCGGGCGGGAGCCTTCCTACAATGAGCAGTTCTTC. Translating gives CASSFGREPSYNEQFF.